This T cell receptor (beta chain) was sequenced for a study of Graves' ophthalmopathy and Graves' hyperthyroidism. Amplification targeted the TCR beta CDR3 regions, with RNA transcripts as the source material. Scientists carried out first-round RT-PCR using HTBI primers and then a second-round multiplex PCR. A single record per CDR3 protein comes from TCRdb applying MiXCR to the multiplex PCR reads. The sample lists 170,000 or so distinct CDR3 sequences, less than 45% occurring once. Germline CDR1 MNHEY, CDR2 SMNVEV (reference sequence). This CDR3 region has 13 residues. Trimming cost V 5 bases and J 9 bases; bases outside gene matches: 8.

This receptor was identified in a woman aged 40-49 years with Graves' ophthalmopathy. The J gene is TRBJ1-1, the V gene TRBV27, with TRBD1 matching over 8 bases. Sequenced: peripheral blood. CDR3 region: CASSGWTGLQAFF. CDR3 bases: TGTGCCAGCAGTGGTTGGACAGGGCTCCAAGCTTTCTTT.